One and the same sample provided the 10 T cell receptor beta chains below, sequenced in a study of cytomegalovirus exposure and HLA in healthy donors. Both 60 Vbeta primers and 13 Jbeta primers went into the PCR. Profiled with immunoSEQ multiplex PCR; TCRdb holds only in-frame clones, not every one. The data show about 140,000 clones, about 79% seen once. The source material was PBMCs. The source of these receptors is a male donor in good health and CMV-seronegative.

The chain is built from TRBV7-3 and TRBJ2-2, with a possible D match to TRBD2 (7 bases). Trimming left V 7 bases short and J 4 bases short, with 19 bases between. The germline CDR1 and CDR2 sequences are SGHTA and FQGTGA. The CDR3 is 16 residues long. The CDR3 nucleotides are TGTGCCAGCACCCCTGCCTTGAGGGGGGGCACCGGGGAGCTGTTTTTT. It specifies CASTPALRGGTGELFF. The full variable domain, in which reference TRBV7-3 and TRBJ2-2 provide the parts outside the CDR3, is GAGVSQTPSNKVTEKGKYVELRCDPISGHTALYWYRQSLGQGPEFLIYFQGTGAADDSGLPNDRFFAVRPEGSVSTLKIQRTERGDSAVYLCASTPALRGGTGELFFGEGSRLTVL.

This chain uses TRBV5-1 with TRBJ2-1; 9 nucleotides align to TRBD1. The J segment lost 7 bases and the V segment lost 4 bases, leaving 12 bases of the junction unmatched. Per germline, CDR1 SGHRS and CDR2 YFSETQ. The CDR3 covers 16 residues. The CDR3 sequence: CASSIAGTGYRNEQFF. CDR3 sequence (DNA): TGCGCCAGCAGCATCGCCGGGACAGGGTATAGGAATGAGCAGTTCTTC.

The rearrangement links TRBV4-1 to TRBJ2-1; TRBD2 might be the D (6 bases). Trimming took off 4 bases at V and 7 bases at J, with 14 bases between the two ends. This CDR3 has 14 amino acids. Germline V gene sequence: CDR1 MGHRA, CDR2 YSYEKL. CDR3 bases: TGCGCCAGCAGCCCGGCGAGCGGGCAAAATGAGCAGTTCTTC. Its translation is CASSPASGQNEQFF.

This clone was counted only a few times. The chain has TRBV30 and TRBJ2-7, with 10 positions matching TRBD2. Germline trimming cut 2 bases from V and 7 bases from J; bases unmatched to any gene: 11. The germline V gene encodes CDR1 GTSNPN and CDR2 SVGIG (reference sequence). This CDR3 has 15 amino acids. For the CDR3, the DNA is TGTGCCTGGAGTCCTAGGCCACTAGCGGGGTCAGAGCAGTACTTC. Residues: CAWSPRPLAGSEQYF.

The genes are TRBV19 and TRBJ1-1, with D maybe TRBD1 (5 bases). Per germline, CDR1 LNHDA and CDR2 SQIVND (reference sequence). Trimming took off 3 bases at V and 1 base at J, with 12 bases between the two ends. This CDR3 has 15 residues. CDR3 sequence: CASSIRWGGNTEAFF. The CDR3 DNA is TGTGCCAGTAGTATCCGCTGGGGGGGGAACACTGAAGCTTTCTTT.

The chain couples TRBV4-3 to TRBJ2-3, with 7 bases fitting TRBD2. V was pared by 2 bases and J by 7 bases, with 18 bases of the junction left unmatched. The CDR3 is 18 amino acids. The germline V gene encodes CDR1 LGHNA and CDR2 YSLEER. The CDR3 DNA is TGCGCCAGCAGCCAAACTCAGGCCATTGGGGGGGTCCCGTATACGCAGTATTTT. Translated: CASSQTQAIGGVPYTQYF.

The rearrangement uses TRBV10-3 and TRBJ2-7; possibly TRBD1 for D (6 bases). V was shortened by 6 bases and J by 2 bases, with 8 bases between the two germline ends. This CDR3 has 12 residues. Germline values: CDR1 ENHRY, CDR2 SYGVKD. The CDR3 bases are TGTGCCATCAGCCGGGACACCTACGAGCAGTACTTC. The encoded protein is CAISRDTYEQYF.

Turning to this clone: Other DNA sequences in this specimen translate into the identical CDR3. The chain joins TRBV9 to TRBJ1-1; TRBD1 is a possible D gene (5 bases). V was pared by 0 bases and J by 1 base, with 10 bases between. This CDR3 has 15 residues. Germline loops: CDR1 SGDLS, CDR2 YYNGEE. CDR3 loop: CASSVEEGRNTEAFF. The CDR3 DNA reads as TGTGCCAGCAGCGTAGAGGAGGGGCGGAACACTGAAGCTTTCTTT.

This clone was detected only once. The genes are TRBV4-1 and TRBJ1-2; TRBD1 matches 7 bases. In germline, CDR1 is MGHRA, CDR2 YSYEKL. V lost 2 bases, J lost 3 bases, and 6 bases stayed unmatched. The CDR3 loop spans 15 amino acids. The CDR3 nucleotides read TGCGCCAGCAGCCAACCCAGGGGGAGAGACTATGGCTACACCTTC. Residues: CASSQPRGRDYGYTF.

The chain couples TRBV28 to TRBJ2-7, with 12 bases that match TRBD2. From germline, CDR1 is MDHEN and CDR2 SYDVKM. Germline trimming cut 1 base from V and 1 base from J; bases unmatched to any gene: 2. The CDR3 extends over 16 amino acids. The CDR3 protein is CASSLLTSGGSYEQYF. Written as DNA, the CDR3 is TGTGCCAGCAGTTTATTAACTAGCGGGGGGTCCTACGAGCAGTACTTC.